The sequence of this T cell receptor (beta chain) was determined in a study of T cells in Graves' hyperthyroidism and ophthalmopathy. Study context: At the time of initial diagnosis and before any treatment, peripheral blood was collected.

The investigators amplified TCR beta CDR3 regions from RNA transcripts. Primed by the HTBI set, a first-round RT-PCR was run on the TCR CDR3. TCRdb analysed the multiplex PCR reads with MiXCR anew, one entry per CDR3 protein. The sample shows roughly 630,000 distinct CDR3 sequences, 15% to 17% of them seen only once. Study outcomes and limitations: In the analysis, a 13 V-J model separated ophthalmopathy from stable hyperthyroidism.

There are 15 residues in the CDR3. Germline trimming cut 3 bases from V and 4 bases from J; bases unmatched to any gene: 1. The V gene's germline CDR1 is MNHNS and CDR2 SASEGT. Many counts were recorded for this clonotype. Its matching antigen is unknown. The sample comprised blood. The rearrangement links TRBV6-1 to TRBJ2-7; the match to TRBD2 covers 15 bases. The sequence derives from a woman in her twenties or thirties with Graves' hyperthyroidism. The CDR3 loop is CASSEGLAGGYEQYF. DNA of the CDR3: TGTGCCAGCAGTGAGGGACTAGCGGGAGGATACGAGCAGTACTTC.